This TCR beta chain came from a study of T cells in Graves' hyperthyroidism and ophthalmopathy. What was amplified from RNA transcripts were TCR beta CDR3 regions. The primer set for the first-round RT-PCR of the TCR CDR3 was HTBI. TCRdb processed the multiplex PCR reads anew with MiXCR; each CDR3 protein has one entry. Altogether 310,000 or so distinct CDR3 sequences are present, about 18% being singletons, with the ten largest covering 55% to 60%. Trimming cost V 2 bases and J 1 base, with 15 bases left between them. Per germline, CDR1 MGHDK and CDR2 SYGVNS. The CDR3 spans 17 residues. In this sample, this clonotype turned up many times.

This TCR derives from a woman aged 60-75 years with Graves' ophthalmopathy. Sequencing was carried out using blood. V gene TRBV25-1 combines with J gene TRBJ2-1, with D possibly being TRBD2 (5 bases). DNA of the CDR3: TGTGCCAGCAGTGAACCTACTAGTCAATGGTCCTACAATGAGCAGTTCTTC. Translated, it gives CASSEPTSQWSYNEQFF.